Presented here are 29 T cell receptor beta chains from one specimen sequenced in a study of human T cells and chemical hapten exposure. Time point here: healthy volunteer bleed at 2 weeks. Unseparated into fractions, whole blood served as the source from which total RNA was extracted. TCRdb reprocessed the RACE reads with MiXCR, giving one entry per CDR3 protein. This table holds over 85,000 distinct CDR3 sequences, about 8.7% found once. Sample: whole blood. Receptor source: a female donor in good health. Some clones in this sample may be carry-over from other donors' samples.

This clonotype was counted at least ten times. This chain links TRBV27 with TRBJ2-7; D might be TRBD1 (6 bases). The V gene lost 7 bases and the J gene lost 5 bases, with 21 bases spanning the gap. Looked up from germline, CDR1 is MNHEY and CDR2 is SMNVEV (reference sequence). The CDR3 covers 15 residues. The CDR3 sequence is CASTLLRQVFNEQYF. In DNA, the CDR3 is TGTGCCAGCACACTACTTCGACAGGTCTTCAACGAGCAGTACTTC.

This clonotype was seen ten or more times. CDR3 sequence: CASSVAQAGEWGEQFF. The DNA for the CDR3 is TGTGCCAGCAGCGTAGCTCAGGCAGGGGAGTGGGGTGAGCAGTTCTTC. V usage is TRBV9 and J usage is TRBJ2-1; perhaps TRBD1 as D (6 bases). The V gene lost 0 bases and the J gene lost 9 bases, with 19 bases spanning the gap. The CDR3 totals 16 residues. Germline V CDR1 and CDR2: SGDLS, YYNGEE. Complete variable domain (other parts from reference TRBV9 and TRBJ2-1): DSGVTQTPKHLITATGQRVTLRCSPRSGDLSVYWYQQSLDQGLQFLIQYYNGEERAKGNILERFSAQQFPDLHSELNLSSLELGDSALYFCASSVAQAGEWGEQFFGPGTRLTVL.

The CDR3 DNA reads as TGTGCCAGCAGCCAGGACAGGGGCCTGTACAATGAGCAGTTCTTC. Translating gives CASSQDRGLYNEQFF. The chain joins TRBV5-5 to TRBJ2-1; 9 bases agree with TRBD1. The CDR3 is 15 amino acids. Germline V lookup: CDR1 SGHKS, CDR2 YYEKEE (reference sequence). V lost 4 bases and J lost 4; bases outside the gene matches: 6.

This clonotype was seen a few times. This chain connects TRBV28 to TRBJ2-5; tentatively, D is TRBD2 (5 bases). V lost 3 bases and J lost 4, with 30 bases in between. The germline CDR1 and CDR2 sequences are MDHEN and SYDVKM. This CDR3 has 20 amino acids. In DNA form, the CDR3 reads TGTGCCAGCAGTTTCGATTTACCCCACTTTCCGGGAATTCATGGAGAGACCCAGTACTTC. Residues: CASSFDLPHFPGIHGETQYF.

This clonotype showed up many times. The chain has TRBV6-2 or TRBV6-3 and TRBJ2-7; D possibly matches TRBD1 or TRBD2 (5 bases each). CDR1 and CDR2 from the germline V gene are MNHEY and SVGEGT. V shed 0 bases and J shed 0 bases, with 21 bases lying between them. The CDR3 is 19 amino acids. The CDR3 here is CASSYSFSRRRDASYEQYF. The CDR3 DNA reads as TGTGCCAGCAGTTACTCGTTTAGCCGACGTCGGGACGCCTCCTACGAGCAGTACTTC.

The V gene is TRBV29-1, the J gene TRBJ1-1; TRBD1 matches 7 bases. CDR1 and CDR2 (germline): SQVTM, ANQGSEA. This CDR3 contains 12 residues. Trimming cost V 3 bases and J 4 bases; bases outside gene matches: 2. CDR3 bases: TGCAGCGTTGAGGACAGGTCCACTGAAGCTTTCTTT. Protein product: CSVEDRSTEAFF.

The rearrangement uses TRBV4-3 and TRBJ2-2; possible D gene TRBD1, 5 bases. Looked up from germline, CDR1 is LGHNA and CDR2 is YSLEER. The CDR3 is made up of 15 amino acids. V was clipped by 0 bases and J by 7 bases, with 12 bases between them. The CDR3: CASSQETREGGELFF. The CDR3 DNA reads as TGCGCCAGCAGCCAAGAAACCAGGGAAGGCGGGGAGCTGTTTTTT.

The rearrangement links TRBV7-9 to TRBJ1-3; a weak D match, TRBD1 (5 bases). The V and J ends lost 8 bases and 0 bases respectively, with 11 bases between them. Per germline, CDR1 SEHNR and CDR2 FQNEAQ (reference sequence). This CDR3 is 14 amino acids long. CDR3 nucleotide sequence: TGTGCCAGCGGGGCAGTCCTCTCTGGAAACACCATATATTTT. It yields the protein CASGAVLSGNTIYF.

The chain uses TRBV6-2 or TRBV6-3 and TRBJ2-6; D is possibly TRBD1 (5 bases). Germline lookup yields CDR1 MNHEY and CDR2 SVGEGT. This CDR3 is built from 15 residues. V lost 6 bases, J lost 0 bases, and 9 bases lay in between. The CDR3 sequence: CASSSQASGANVLTF. The CDR3 nucleotides read TGTGCCAGCAGCTCACAGGCCTCTGGGGCCAACGTCCTGACTTTC.

This clonotype has ten or more counts. The chain employs TRBV20-1 and TRBJ2-7, with 9 bases fitting TRBD2. The CDR3 totals 14 residues. Germline V gives CDR1 DFQATT, CDR2 SNEGSKA (reference sequence). The V and J ends lost 0 bases and 2 bases, in that order; junction bases with no gene match: 2. CDR3 sequence: CSAREGGRAYEQYF. CDR3 nucleotide sequence: TGCAGTGCTAGAGAGGGCGGGAGGGCCTACGAGCAGTACTTC.

This clonotype was counted a few times. V and J are TRBV5-1 and TRBJ1-1, with 7 bases lining up with TRBD1. In germline, CDR1 is SGHRS, CDR2 YFSETQ. Trimming removed 3 bases from V and 1 base from J; junction bases left unmatched: 6. The CDR3 is made up of 15 amino acids. CDR3 amino acids: CASSWGTVGNTEAFF. In DNA form, the CDR3 reads TGCGCCAGCAGCTGGGGGACAGTGGGGAACACTGAAGCTTTCTTT.

This clonotype was seen only a few times. CDR3 sequence: CASTTGPSSGNTIYF. Written as DNA, the CDR3 is TGTGCCAGCACCACCGGGCCTAGCTCTGGAAACACCATATATTTT. This sequence joins TRBV12-3 or TRBV12-4 and TRBJ1-3; D remains ambiguous. This CDR3 spans 15 amino acids. With 7 bases removed from V and 0 bases from J, the gap between germline ends came to 13 bases.

This clonotype came up a few times. This chain uses TRBV5-5 with TRBJ2-1; D gene unclear. This CDR3 is 17 amino acids long. Germline V CDR1 and CDR2: SGHKS, YYEKEE (reference sequence). The V and J ends lost 5 bases and 2 bases respectively, with 20 bases between them. The CDR3 sequence is CASRTTGSPFAYNEQFF. For the CDR3, the DNA is TGTGCCAGCAGAACTACCGGGTCGCCCTTTGCCTACAATGAGCAGTTCTTC.

This clonotype was seen only a few times. The CDR3 sequence is CASRARDTQYF. DNA of the CDR3: TGTGCCAGCAGAGCGCGAGATACGCAGTATTTT. The chain recombines TRBV2 with TRBJ2-3; D is uncertain. Trimming cost V 6 bases and J 5 bases, with 6 bases left between them. Germline loops: CDR1 SNHLY, CDR2 FYNNEI. The CDR3 is 11 amino acids.

This chain joins TRBV7-9 and TRBJ2-3; D remains unclear. V lost 2 bases to trimming and J lost 4 bases, with 7 bases between them. Germline CDR1 SEHNR, CDR2 FQNEAQ (reference sequence). CDR3 length equals 13 residues. CDR3: CASSLTAADTQYF. The CDR3 DNA reads as TGTGCCAGCAGCTTAACGGCGGCAGATACGCAGTATTTT.

A few counts support this clonotype. This rearrangement joins TRBV7-3 to TRBJ2-2; D is uncertain. Germline CDR1 SGHTA, CDR2 FQGTGA. V was clipped by 3 bases and J by 1 base, with 6 bases between them. The CDR3 consists of 14 residues. CDR3 protein: CASSFFGNTGELFF. DNA of the CDR3: TGTGCCAGCAGCTTTTTTGGGAACACCGGGGAGCTGTTTTTT.

This clonotype has just a few counts. The CDR3 reads CASSLVILGNQPQHF. For the CDR3, the DNA is TGTGCCAGCAGTTTAGTAATTCTTGGGAATCAGCCCCAGCATTTT. The chain carries TRBV12-3 or TRBV12-4 and TRBJ1-5; D is unclear. This CDR3 has 15 residues. V lost 1 base and J lost 4, with 11 bases in between.

This clonotype was picked up a small number of times. This chain joins TRBV28 and TRBJ2-1; a weak D match, TRBD2 (6 bases). CDR3 size: 17 residues. Germline CDR1 reads MDHEN; CDR2 reads SYDVKM. The V end lost 1 base, the J end lost 2 bases, and 15 bases lay between the germline ends. The chain's CDR3 is CASSLLGLGSTYNEQFF. CDR3 coding DNA: TGTGCCAGCAGTTTATTGGGACTGGGGAGCACCTACAATGAGCAGTTCTTC.

This clonotype was counted only a few times. This chain joins TRBV28 and TRBJ2-7, with 12 bases lining up with TRBD2. Germline CDR1 is MDHEN and CDR2 is SYDVKM. This CDR3 spans 15 amino acids. V lost 4 bases, J lost 6 bases, and 7 bases stayed unmatched. The CDR3 coding sequence is TGTGCCAGCAGTTACCCTCCTAGCGGGAGGGTCGAGCAGTACTTC. Translation gives CASSYPPSGRVEQYF.

A few counts support this clonotype. V gene TRBV2 combines with J gene TRBJ2-2, with TRBD2 matching 9 bases. The CDR3 length is 15 residues. J lost 4 bases, V lost 7 bases, and 7 bases had no gene match. Germline V gives CDR1 SNHLY, CDR2 FYNNEI. CDR3 sequence reads: CASTISGSPTGELFF. For the CDR3, the DNA is TGTGCCAGCACCATTAGCGGGAGCCCCACCGGGGAGCTGTTTTTT.

This clonotype was seen a handful of times. The V gene is TRBV20-1, the J gene TRBJ1-1, with D uncertain. The germline V and J ends were trimmed by 0 bases and 1 base, with 3 bases remaining between them. CDR3 length: 12 amino acids. Germline values: CDR1 DFQATT, CDR2 SNEGSKA (reference sequence). The CDR3 sequence is CSAREGNTEAFF. CDR3 nucleotide sequence: TGCAGTGCTAGAGAGGGGAACACTGAAGCTTTCTTT.

The J gene is TRBJ2-3, the V gene TRBV19; perhaps TRBD2 as D (6 bases). Germline assignment: CDR1 LNHDA and CDR2 SQIVND (reference sequence). The CDR3 is 14 residues long. Trimming removed 4 bases from V and 0 bases from J, with 8 bases in between. The CDR3 loop reads CASSSGISTDTQYF. Here the CDR3 DNA reads TGTGCCAGTAGTAGCGGGATTAGCACAGATACGCAGTATTTT. The variable domain in full, completed from reference TRBV19 and TRBJ2-3, reads DGGITQSPKYLFRKEGQNVTLSCEQNLNHDAMYWYRQDPGQGLRLIYYSQIVNDFQKGDIAEGYSVSREKKESFPLTVTSAQKNPTAFYLCASSSGISTDTQYFGPGTRLTVL.

This clonotype was observed a few times. V usage is TRBV15 and J usage is TRBJ1-5; D is ambiguous. Trimming took 7 bases from V and 1 from J, leaving 8 bases between them. This CDR3 comprises 13 residues. The V gene's germline CDR1 is LNHNV and CDR2 YYDKDF (reference sequence). The CDR3 DNA reads as TGTGCCACCACTATTGGGAGCAATCAGCCCCAGCATTTT. Its translation: CATTIGSNQPQHF.

This chain joins TRBV9 and TRBJ1-1; no clear D gene. Between the trimmed V and J ends, which lost 3 bases and 0 bases, there was a span of 6 bases. There are 13 residues in the CDR3. Germline CDR1 SGDLS, CDR2 YYNGEE. The CDR3 nucleotides read TGTGCCAGCAGCGCCAGTATGAACACTGAAGCTTTCTTT. Translated, it gives CASSASMNTEAFF.

This clonotype was seen many times. The rearrangement joins TRBV28 to TRBJ2-7; D remains unclear. The CDR3 consists of 14 residues. The germline gives CDR1 MDHEN, CDR2 SYDVKM. V shed 2 bases and J shed 2 bases, with 10 bases lying between them. Here the CDR3 DNA reads TGTGCCAGCAGTTTAGTTGGCGCGACCTACGAGCAGTACTTC. Protein product: CASSLVGATYEQYF.

To note about this clonotype: Germline and junction disagree at one end, which may indicate a read error. V gene TRBV7-9 combines with J gene TRBJ2-5; the match to TRBD2 covers 9 bases. Germline V gene lookup returns CDR1 SEHNR and CDR2 FQNEAQ (reference sequence). The CDR3 loop spans 13 amino acids. CDR3 in amino acids: CVSGGLAFETQYF. The CDR3 region has the DNA TGTGTCAGCGGGGGACTAGCATTTGAGACCCAGTACTTC.

At least ten counts were recorded for this clonotype. V is TRBV6-1 and J is TRBJ1-2; the D is unclear. Trimming removed 7 bases from V and 0 bases from J, with 9 bases in between. The CDR3 extends over 13 amino acids. The germline gives CDR1 MNHNS, CDR2 SASEGT. CDR3 nucleotide sequence: TGTGCCAGCAACCCCGATCCTAACTATGGCTACACCTTC. Translated, it gives CASNPDPNYGYTF.

The chain employs TRBV20-1 and TRBJ2-1, with 11 bases fitting TRBD2. Germline-derived CDR1 and CDR2 are DFQATT and SNEGSKA (reference sequence). This CDR3 is built from 14 residues. The CDR3 loop reads CSQVAGGAYNEQFF. The CDR3 region has the DNA TGCAGCCAAGTAGCGGGAGGGGCATACAATGAGCAGTTCTTC.

This clonotype was counted ten times or more. The V call is TRBV4-1, the J call TRBJ2-3; D possibly matches TRBD1 or TRBD2 (7 bases each). Germline CDR1 is MGHRA and CDR2 is YSYEKL. V was shortened by 0 bases and J by 5 bases, with 18 bases between the two germline ends. The CDR3 is 17 amino acids. The CDR3 nucleotides read TGCGCCAGCAGCCAAGATCAGGGGGGAGGGCCGGAAGATACGCAGTATTTT. Translation: CASSQDQGGGPEDTQYF.